The clone carrying this T cell receptor (beta chain) has ten or more counts. The data are from a study of spatial heterogeneity in lung cancer. Study as a whole: Detection consistently yielded more beta chains than alpha chains. Every unique TCR and UMI combination, on average, appeared more than ten times in raw reads.

TCRdb re-called the 5' RACE reads through MiXCR, storing one row per CDR3 protein. This repertoire shows 30,000 to 40,000 distinct CDR3 sequences, 3.1% found once; its top ten account for 35% to 40%. As for time point: sample taken at primary tumor resection. The donor population consisted of 72 patients with untreated, early-stage non-small cell lung cancer. No cells were sorted before sequencing. The whole RNA sequenced was extracted from tumor, nontumor lung or frozen PBMC. Germline V lookup: CDR1 LGHDT, CDR2 YNNKEL (reference sequence). This CDR3 contains 16 residues. V trimming: 1 base; J trimming: 2 bases; junction bases outside the gene matches: 7.

The sample here was normal lung tissue next to the tumor, taken at surgery. This TCR derives from a male donor with early-stage non-small cell lung cancer. The chain links TRBV3-1 to TRBJ1-2; TRBD1 aligns across 7 bases. The CDR3 DNA is TGTGCCAGCAGCCAAGGCTTTACGGACAGGAACTATGGCTACACCTTC. This translates into CASSQGFTDRNYGYTF.